The rows below give T cell receptor beta chains drawn from one sample of a study of T-cell reconstitution after alpha-beta-depleted transplantation in children. TCRdb re-called the PCR reads through MiXCR, storing one row per CDR3 protein. Among 700,000 to 950,000 distinct CDR3 sequences listed, roughly 15% were seen once. The source material was PBMCs, mostly from graft donor cells, sampled 360 days after TCRalphabeta/CD19-depleted stem cell transplant. The receptors originated from a male patient aged 10 to 17 who had a stem cell transplant for acute lymphoblastic leukemia, so the T cells may come from the graft donor. The CDR3 runs from the conserved cysteine through the conserved F or W. D genes are given only for firm matches. Where a row states a size, it is once, few, many or the class of an expanded clone; other rows omit it.

v_gene	d_gene	j_gene	abundance	CDR3nt	CDR3aa
TRBV20-1	NA	TRBJ2-1	many	TGCAGTGCTAGTCCCCGAGGGGGGCTGCACAATGAGCAGTTCTTC	CSASPRGGLHNEQFF
TRBV10-3	TRBD2	TRBJ2-3	NA	TGTGCCATCAGTGAGTCCAACTTAGAGCGGGAGGGCCCCCCAGATACGCAGTATTTT	CAISESNLEREGPPDTQYF
TRBV5-1	TRBD2	TRBJ2-1	NA	TGCGCCAGCAGCTTTAGCGGGAGCGGCTACAATGAGAAGTTCTTC	CASSFSGSGYNEKFF
TRBV4-1	NA	TRBJ1-4	few	TGCGCCAGCAGCCCCAAATTCAGGGTTCAAGGGGCTAATGAAAAACTGTTTTTT	CASSPKFRVQGANEKLFF
TRBV18	NA	TRBJ2-7	NA	TGTGCCAGCTCATCCGGGACGATCTCCTACGAGCAGTACTTC	CASSSGTISYEQYF
TRBV11-2	NA	TRBJ2-5	NA	TGTGCCAGCAGCTTAGTGACTAGTCTGTTCGAAAAGACCCAGTACTTC	CASSLVTSLFEKTQYF
TRBV6-5	TRBD1	TRBJ1-2	once	TGTGCCAGCAGTTACTCGACGGCTGTAGGGCAGGGGGCTGTCTATGGCTACACCTTC	CASSYSTAVGQGAVYGYTF
TRBV12-3/TRBV12-4	NA	TRBJ2-3	few	TGTGCCAGCAGTTTCTCGCGGCCCACAGATACGCAGTATTTT	CASSFSRPTDTQYF
TRBV2	NA	TRBJ2-7	few	TGTGCCAGCAGTGAGGGAGGGGGCCTCTACGAGCAGTACTTC	CASSEGGGLYEQYF
TRBV4-1	TRBD2	TRBJ2-1	NA	TGCGCCAGCAGCCAAGGCCAGACTAGCGGGAGGTTCGGTGAGCAGTTCTTC	CASSQGQTSGRFGEQFF
TRBV10-3	NA	TRBJ2-5	few	TGTGCCATCAGTGTCGGGGAGACCCAGTACTTC	CAISVGETQYF
TRBV24-1	NA	TRBJ2-3	many	TGTGCCACCAGTGAGGGTAGCACAGATACGCAGTATTTT	CATSEGSTDTQYF
TRBV12-3/TRBV12-4	NA	TRBJ2-7	many	TGCGCCAGTCGATCAGACTCCTACGAGCAGTACTTC	CASRSDSYEQYF
TRBV3-1	TRBD2	TRBJ2-1	NA	TGTGCCAGCAGCCAAGAAACCGGGACTAGGGAAGATGAGCAGTTCTTC	CASSQETGTREDEQFF
TRBV11-2	NA	TRBJ1-2	NA	TGTGCCAGCAGCGTCAGGACAGCACCTTCGGGTGGCTACACCTTC	CASSVRTAPSGGYTF
TRBV3-1	NA	TRBJ2-7	NA	TGTGCCAGCAGCCAAGATCCAAGTCTCAGAGGCGAGCAGTACTTC	CASSQDPSLRGEQYF
TRBV18	NA	TRBJ2-5	few	TGTGCCAGCTCACTCAACTTTCGAGAGACCCAGTACTTC	CASSLNFRETQYF
TRBV10-3	NA	TRBJ2-7	NA	TGTGCCATCAGTTCGCAGGGGGGTTCCTACGAGCAGTACTTC	CAISSQGGSYEQYF
TRBV12-3/TRBV12-4	NA	TRBJ2-2	few	TGTGCCAGCAGCCCTAGGGGAGGACAGAAGAACACCGGGGAGCTGTTTTTT	CASSPRGGQKNTGELFF
TRBV7-2	NA	TRBJ1-2	few	TGTGCCAGCAGCTTAGGTCCAGGCCGGGGCTACACCTTC	CASSLGPGRGYTF
TRBV5-1	TRBD2	TRBJ2-3	few	TGCGCCAGCAGCGGACTAGCGGGAAGACAAGCAGATACGCAGTATTTT	CASSGLAGRQADTQYF
TRBV2	TRBD1	TRBJ2-6	NA	TGTGCCAGTAGGGACAGCGATAGCTCTGGGGCCAACGTCCTGACTTTC	CASRDSDSSGANVLTF
TRBV10-3	NA	TRBJ2-4	many	TGTGCCATCAGTGCTGAAAACATTCAGTACTTC	CAISAENIQYF
TRBV3-1	NA	TRBJ2-6	NA	TGTGCCAGCAGCCTTACCCATGACAGGAACTCTGGGGCCAACGTCCTGACTTTC	CASSLTHDRNSGANVLTF
TRBV6-1	TRBD1	TRBJ1-1	NA	TGTGCCAGCAGCCTAGACAGGGCTGAAGCTTTCTTT	CASSLDRAEAFF
TRBV15	TRBD2	TRBJ2-7	NA	TGTGCCACCAGCAGAGATTTTCTAGCGGGTGTTTCCTACGAGCAGTACTTC	CATSRDFLAGVSYEQYF
TRBV5-5	NA	TRBJ2-3	NA	TGTGCCAGCAGCTTGGGTGGAACAGGCCTAAGCACAGATACGCAGTATTTT	CASSLGGTGLSTDTQYF
TRBV28	NA	TRBJ1-1	many	TGTGCCAGCAGTTTGCTCACCTATGAAGCTTTCTTT	CASSLLTYEAFF
TRBV20-1	NA	TRBJ1-1	NA	TGCAGTGCTAGTCTGGGCCGAGAAGCTTTCTTT	CSASLGREAFF
TRBV5-1	NA	TRBJ1-4	NA	TGCGCCAGCAGCTTGAGGCGGGGGATGAATGAAAAACTGTTTTTT	CASSLRRGMNEKLFF
TRBV7-8	NA	TRBJ1-1	few	TGTGCCAGCAGCCACTTCGGGACACCGGAAGTCACTGAAGCTTTCTTT	CASSHFGTPEVTEAFF
TRBV12-3/TRBV12-4	NA	TRBJ2-7	few	TGTGCCAGCAGTTTCGCACTCCAGGGAGTAATCCCCTCCTACGAGCAGTACTTC	CASSFALQGVIPSYEQYF
TRBV7-3	TRBD1	TRBJ2-2	few	TGTTCCGTGGCGGGACAGGGAGGTACCGGGGAGCTGTTTTTT	CSVAGQGGTGELFF
TRBV29-1	TRBD2	TRBJ2-1	NA	TGCAGCGCTAGCGGGAGGGCCATGGATGAGCAGTTCTTC	CSASGRAMDEQFF
TRBV9	NA	TRBJ1-1	NA	TGTGCCAGCAGCGAGGGGGGAATGAACACTGAAGCTTTCTTT	CASSEGGMNTEAFF
TRBV13	NA	TRBJ2-3	few	TGTGCCAGCAGCTTAGGCGAGGGAGCTGTGACAGATACGCAGTATTTT	CASSLGEGAVTDTQYF
TRBV5-1	TRBD2	TRBJ2-4	NA	TGCGCCAGCAGCCCCGGGGGAAGCGGGAGAGAAAACATTCAGTACTTC	CASSPGGSGRENIQYF
TRBV7-9	TRBD1	TRBJ1-5	few	TGTGCCAGCAGCTTAGTCTCAGGGGGAAGCAATCAGCCCCAGCATTTT	CASSLVSGGSNQPQHF
TRBV9	TRBD1	TRBJ2-1	NA	TGTGCCAGCAGCGAGGGGACAGTCTCCTACAATGAGCAGTTCTTC	CASSEGTVSYNEQFF
TRBV5-1	TRBD1	TRBJ1-5	many	TGCGCCAGCAGCTTCGGCGGACAGGGCAATCAGCCCCAGCATTTT	CASSFGGQGNQPQHF
TRBV9	NA	TRBJ1-5	NA	TGTGCCAGCAGCGTAGAAGGTATTCAGCCCCAGCATTTT	CASSVEGIQPQHF
TRBV7-2	TRBD2	TRBJ2-1	few	TGTGCCAGCAGTCCCACTAGCGGAATTTACAATGAGCAGTTCTTC	CASSPTSGIYNEQFF
TRBV2	TRBD2	TRBJ2-7	many	TGTGCCAGCAGTGAGTGGCGGGAGACCTCCTACGAGCAGTACTTC	CASSEWRETSYEQYF
TRBV7-9	NA	TRBJ1-2	NA	TGTGCCAGCAGCCCGGATGGCTACACCTTC	CASSPDGYTF
TRBV5-1	NA	TRBJ2-7	many	TGCGCCAGCAGCTCCGACAGAGGGTACTACGAGCAGTACTTC	CASSSDRGYYEQYF
TRBV12-3/TRBV12-4	TRBD1	TRBJ1-6	few	TGTGCCAGCATCCTACAGGGGTACGGCTATAATTCACCCCTCCACTTT	CASILQGYGYNSPLHF